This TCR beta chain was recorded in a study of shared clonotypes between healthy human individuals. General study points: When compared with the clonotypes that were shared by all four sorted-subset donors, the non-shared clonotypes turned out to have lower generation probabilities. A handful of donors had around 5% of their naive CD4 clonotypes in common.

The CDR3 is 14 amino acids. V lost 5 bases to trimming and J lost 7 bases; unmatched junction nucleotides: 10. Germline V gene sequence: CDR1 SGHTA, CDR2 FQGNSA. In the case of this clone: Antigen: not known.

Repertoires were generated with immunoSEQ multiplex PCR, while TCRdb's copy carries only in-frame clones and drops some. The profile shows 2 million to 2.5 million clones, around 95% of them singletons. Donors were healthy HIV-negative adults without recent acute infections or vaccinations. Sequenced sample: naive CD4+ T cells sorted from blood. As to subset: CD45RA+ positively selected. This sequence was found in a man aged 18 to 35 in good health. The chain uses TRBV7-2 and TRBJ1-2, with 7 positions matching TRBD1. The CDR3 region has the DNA TGTGCCAGCAGCCCCCCAGGACAGGAGGGTGGCTACACCTTC. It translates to CASSPPGQEGGYTF.